What follows are 21 T cell receptor beta chains derived from one specimen sequenced in a study of neurological immune-mediated disorders. TCRdb re-called the 5' RACE reads with MiXCR, one entry per CDR3 protein. This table has approximately 59,000 distinct CDR3 sequences, roughly 5% appearing once. The sequencing sample was made of PBMCs. These receptors all come from a human donor with multiple sclerosis. The donor label of this sample is uncertain.

The sample holds many counts of this clonotype. The chain uses TRBV5-6 and TRBJ1-2; D is unclear. CDR3 length equals 14 residues. The V end lost 2 bases, the J end lost 0 bases, and 8 bases lay between the germline ends. CDR1 is SGHDT and CDR2 is YYEEEE in the germline V gene. The CDR3 region has the DNA TGTGCCAGCAGCTTCGCGGGGTCTAACTATGGCTACACCTTC. This gives the protein CASSFAGSNYGYTF.

This clonotype showed up just a few times. J is TRBJ1-2 and V is TRBV5-1; D unresolved. V lost 4 bases to trimming and J lost 7 bases, with 14 bases between them. The CDR3 extends over 13 amino acids. Germline V gene data show CDR1 as SGHRS and CDR2 as YFSETQ. As DNA, the CDR3 is TGCGCCAGCAGCCCTGACCCCTGGAGTGGCTACACCTTC. Its translation is CASSPDPWSGYTF.

This clonotype was found many times. The V gene is TRBV29-1, the J gene TRBJ1-1, with a possible D match to TRBD1 (6 bases). The germline V gene has CDR1 SQVTM and CDR2 ANQGSEA. This CDR3 comprises 14 residues. The V and J ends lost 7 bases and 6 bases respectively, with 21 bases between them. CDR3 region: CSASSLDRKAEAFF. DNA of the CDR3: TGCAGCGCCTCTTCCCTTGACAGGAAGGCTGAAGCTTTCTTT.

In this sample, this clonotype turned up many times. This chain's CDR3 is CAITGSRDSGNTIYF. The CDR3 coding sequence is TGTGCCATCACGGGAAGTCGTGACTCTGGAAACACCATATATTTT. The rearrangement links TRBV10-3 to TRBJ1-3, with D unresolved. CDR1 is ENHRY and CDR2 is SYGVKD in the germline V gene. The CDR3 is 15 residues long. V lost 7 bases to trimming and J lost 0 bases, with 13 bases between them.

In this sample, this clonotype turned up many times. The rearrangement uses TRBV27 and TRBJ2-7; possible D gene TRBD1, 5 bases. The CDR3 contains 13 residues. CDR1 is MNHEY, CDR2 SMNVEV, per germline (reference sequence). The V gene lost 8 bases and the J gene lost 4 bases, with 15 bases spanning the gap. The CDR3 DNA is TGTGCCAGCTCATCCTCCAGGGTTTACGAGCAGTACTTC. This encodes CASSSSRVYEQYF.

This clonotype was seen at least ten times. The V call is TRBV7-9, the J call TRBJ2-1; a weak D match, TRBD1 (6 bases). V was trimmed by 5 bases and J by 5 bases, leaving 16 bases between them. This CDR3 has 15 residues. Germline V gene sequence: CDR1 SEHNR, CDR2 FQNEAQ (reference sequence). The CDR3 DNA reads as TGTGCCAGCAGCCGTTTTATACAGGGAGACAATGAGCAGTTCTTC. It encodes CASSRFIQGDNEQFF.

This clonotype appeared many times. The chain links TRBV7-9 to TRBJ1-3, with 8 bases identical to TRBD1. The CDR3 sequence is 16 residues long. Losses at the gene ends were 5 bases for V and 0 bases for J; bases not matched to a gene: 6. Germline CDR1 SEHNR, CDR2 FQNEAQ (reference sequence). The CDR3 protein is CASSTGGGSSGNTIYF. For the CDR3, the DNA is TGTGCCAGCAGCACAGGGGGGGGTAGCTCTGGAAACACCATATATTTT.

At least ten counts were recorded for this clonotype. The chain combines TRBV5-1 with TRBJ1-1; the D gene is possibly TRBD1 (5 bases). V was clipped by 6 bases and J by 1 base, with 13 bases between them. The germline CDR1 and CDR2 sequences are SGHRS and YFSETQ. The CDR3 spans 14 residues. As DNA, the CDR3 is TGCGCCAGCAACTCCGGGGCCCCGAACACTGAAGCTTTCTTT. This gives the protein CASNSGAPNTEAFF.

This clonotype was counted many times. This rearrangement joins TRBV15 to TRBJ2-3, with D unresolved. The V end was cut by 0 bases, the J end by 1 base, with 8 bases between. CDR1 is LNHNV, CDR2 YYDKDF, per germline (reference sequence). CDR3 size: 15 residues. Here the CDR3 reads CATSRDNVGTDTQYF. Here the CDR3 DNA reads TGTGCCACCAGCAGAGATAATGTAGGCACAGATACGCAGTATTTT.

This clonotype was seen at least ten times. The chain joins TRBV15 to TRBJ1-2, with 7 bases identical to TRBD1. The CDR3 extends over 14 amino acids. With V trimmed by 0 bases and J by 7 bases, 5 bases remained unmatched. Germline V CDR1 and CDR2: LNHNV, YYDKDF (reference sequence). The CDR3 sequence is CATSRDRTGSGYTF. The CDR3 nucleotides read TGTGCCACCAGCAGAGATCGGACAGGCTCTGGCTACACCTTC.

Ten or more counts support this clonotype. The chain combines TRBV20-1 with TRBJ1-5; 11 nucleotides agree with TRBD1. V trimming: 6 bases; J trimming: 0 bases; junction bases outside the gene matches: 10. The CDR3 is made up of 17 amino acids. Germline CDR1 reads DFQATT; CDR2 reads SNEGSKA (reference sequence). CDR3 amino acids: CSATTGTGGFSNQPQHF. CDR3 bases: TGCAGTGCCACAACCGGGACAGGGGGATTTAGCAATCAGCCCCAGCATTTT.

The table lists this clonotype with many counts. The chain uses TRBV27 and TRBJ2-7; tentatively, D is TRBD1 (6 bases). Germline CDR1 MNHEY, CDR2 SMNVEV (reference sequence). The CDR3 has 14 amino acids. The V end lost 4 bases, the J end lost 5 bases, and 15 bases lay between the germline ends. In DNA, the CDR3 is TGTGCCAGCAGTTACAGGGAAAGGATCGACGAGCAGTACTTC. Protein product: CASSYRERIDEQYF.

Ten or more counts support this clonotype. This sequence joins TRBV2 and TRBJ1-6; perhaps TRBD1 as D (6 bases). The V gene's germline CDR1 is SNHLY and CDR2 FYNNEI. Trimming removed 5 bases at V and 12 bases at J, with 14 bases between. This CDR3 is 13 amino acids long. The chain's CDR3 is CASSPGETKPLHF. The CDR3 nucleotides are TGTGCCAGCAGTCCAGGGGAGACTAAACCCCTCCACTTT.

This clonotype was seen ten or more times. The chain links TRBV7-7 to TRBJ2-5; D call uncertain. The CDR3 length is 13 residues. V was pared by 5 bases and J by 5 bases, with 12 bases between. Germline V gene sequence: CDR1 SSHAT, CDR2 FNYEAQ (reference sequence). CDR3 sequence reads: CASSAGVGETQYF. In DNA form, the CDR3 reads TGTGCCAGCAGCGCTGGGGTAGGGGAGACCCAGTACTTC.

This clonotype was counted ten times or more. V and J are TRBV20-1 and TRBJ1-1, with 11 bases fitting TRBD1. The CDR3 covers 14 residues. Germline V gene data show CDR1 as DFQATT and CDR2 as SNEGSKA (reference sequence). The V segment lost 6 bases and the J segment 3 bases; nucleotides outside the gene matches: 6. The chain's CDR3 is CSALGQGAYTEAFF. The CDR3 nucleotides are TGCAGTGCCCTTGGACAGGGGGCGTACACTGAAGCTTTCTTT.

This clonotype appeared many times. The chain employs TRBV12-3 or TRBV12-4 and TRBJ1-2, with a weak D call TRBD1 (6 bases). The CDR3 consists of 15 residues. Trimming removed 6 bases from V and 2 bases from J, with 16 bases in between. The CDR3 DNA sequence: TGTGCCAGCAGCCTACAGGGAGGAGGGAACTATGGCTACACCTTC. It yields the protein CASSLQGGGNYGYTF.

This clonotype was observed at least ten times. V is TRBV19 and J is TRBJ1-2; TRBD1 is a possible D gene (5 bases). Germline CDR1 is LNHDA and CDR2 is SQIVND (reference sequence). The CDR3 is 12 amino acids. Trimming shortened V by 9 bases and J by 3 bases, and 11 bases separated the two germline ends. The CDR3 region is CASRDWDYGYTF. CDR3 nucleotide sequence: TGTGCCAGCCGGGACTGGGACTATGGCTACACCTTC.

This clonotype was observed many times. The genes are TRBV6-6 and TRBJ2-2; the match to TRBD1 covers 9 bases. This CDR3 region has 14 residues. CDR1 MNHNY and CDR2 SVGAGI come from the germline V gene (reference sequence). The J segment lost 4 bases and the V segment lost 6 bases, leaving 3 bases of the junction unmatched. The CDR3 region has the DNA TGTGCCAGCAGACAGGGGGCCGGCACCGGGGAGCTGTTTTTT. Translating it yields CASRQGAGTGELFF.

This clonotype has at least ten counts. This CDR3 reads CASSLAEGSYTF. The CDR3 DNA reads as TGCGCCAGCAGCTTGGCCGAGGGAAGCTACACCTTC. This chain links TRBV5-1 with TRBJ1-2, with D hard to call. This CDR3 is built from 12 residues. Germline CDR1 SGHRS, CDR2 YFSETQ. Trimming shortened V by 0 bases and J by 9 bases, and 9 bases separated the two germline ends.

This clonotype appeared many times. The genes are TRBV5-5 and TRBJ1-3, with D unresolved. Trimming removed 5 bases from V and 0 bases from J, with 6 bases in between. The CDR3 loop spans 13 amino acids. Germline assignment: CDR1 SGHKS and CDR2 YYEKEE (reference sequence). DNA of the CDR3: TGTGCCAGCAGTCTTATCTCTGGAAACACCATATATTTT. Translated, it gives CASSLISGNTIYF.

Ten or more counts support this clonotype. V gene TRBV5-6 combines with J gene TRBJ1-1; TRBD1 might be the D (6 bases). Germline V gives CDR1 SGHDT, CDR2 YYEEEE. Trimming shortened V by 0 bases and J by 10 bases, and 16 bases separated the two germline ends. The CDR3 extends over 14 amino acids. CDR3 in DNA: TGTGCCAGCAGCTTGGGGGAGCGGACAGAACGAGCTTTCTTT. Protein: CASSLGERTERAFF.